The 2 T cell receptor beta chains below all came from one sample that was sequenced in a study of shared clonotypes between healthy human individuals. Measured with immunoSEQ multiplex PCR; TCRdb has only the in-frame clones, and not every one. The sample has about half a million clones, roughly 78% seen once; the top ten hold roughly 12%. Sequencing used PBMCs. The origin of the receptors is a woman between 40 and 55 years old in good health. Some clones in this sample may be carry-over from other donors' samples.

The chain is built from TRBV4-3 and TRBJ2-5, with D unclear. The CDR3 length is 14 residues. Germline CDR1 LGHNA, CDR2 YSLEER. Deletions cut 0 bases from V and 0 bases from J, with 5 bases between. This CDR3 is CASSQEYHQETQYF. The CDR3 DNA reads TGCGCCAGCAGCCAAGAATACCACCAAGAGACCCAGTACTTC.

The gene calls are TRBV28 and TRBJ1-2; D gene unclear. Trimming took 3 bases from V and 8 from J, leaving 19 bases between them. The germline gives CDR1 MDHEN, CDR2 SYDVKM. This CDR3 region has 15 residues. Here the CDR3 reads CASSFQSVRSSGYTF. The DNA of the CDR3 is TGTGCCAGCAGTTTTCAATCGGTCCGGAGCTCCGGCTACACCTTC.